This T cell receptor (beta chain) was identified in a study of human T cells and chemical hapten exposure. V gave up 5 bases and J gave up 4 bases; unmatched junction bases: 4. Germline loops: CDR1 SGHVS, CDR2 FNYEAQ. This CDR3 comprises 14 residues. TCRdb independently ran MiXCR on the RACE reads; one entry per CDR3 protein. This sample has tens of thousands of distinct CDR3 sequences; 12% occur once, and the top ten carry 3% to 4%. This clonotype was counted only a few times. Time point noted: patch test 1, 2 weeks after DPC sensitization. Sample treatment: therapeutic diphenylcyclopropenone sensitization with weekly scalp DPC.

The origin of this receptor is a woman aged 60-75 years with alopecia areata. Some clones in this sample may be carry-over from other donors' samples. The sequences come from whole blood, collected in connection with sensitization to the hapten diphenylcyclopropenone (DPC). The rearrangement uses TRBV7-6 and TRBJ1-4, with 7 bases lining up with TRBD1. The CDR3 coding sequence is TGTGCCAGCAGCCTGACAGGGTTTAATGAAAAACTGTTTTTT. Translated, it gives CASSLTGFNEKLFF. Variable domain in full (rest from reference TRBV7-6 and TRBJ1-4): GAGVSQSPRYKVTKRGQDVALRCDPISGHVSLYWYRQALGQGPEFLTYFNYEAQQDKSGLPNDRFSAERPEGSISTLTIQRTEQRDSAMYRCASSLTGFNEKLFFGSGTQLSVL.